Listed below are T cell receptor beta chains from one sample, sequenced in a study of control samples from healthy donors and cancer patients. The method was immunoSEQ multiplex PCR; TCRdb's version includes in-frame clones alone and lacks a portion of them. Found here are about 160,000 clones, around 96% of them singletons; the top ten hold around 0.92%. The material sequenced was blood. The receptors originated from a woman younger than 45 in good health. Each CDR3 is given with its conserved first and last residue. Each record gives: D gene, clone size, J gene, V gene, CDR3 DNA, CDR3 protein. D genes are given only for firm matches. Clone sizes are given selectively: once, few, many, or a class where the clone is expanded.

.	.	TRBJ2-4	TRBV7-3	TGTGCCAGCAGCCTGGGCCGGGGAAACATTCAGTACTTC	CASSLGRGNIQYF
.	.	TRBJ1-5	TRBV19	TGTGCCAGTAGTATAAGAGGGACTTATCAGCCCCAGCATTTT	CASSIRGTYQPQHF
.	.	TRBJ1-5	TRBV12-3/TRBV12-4	TGTGCCAGCAGTCCAGATAGCAATCAGCCCCAGCATTTT	CASSPDSNQPQHF
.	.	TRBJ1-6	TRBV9	TGTGCCAGCAGCGTCCGGGCCGATAATTCACCCCTCCACTTT	CASSVRADNSPLHF
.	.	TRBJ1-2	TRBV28	TGTGCCAGCAGCGCCGTATTTCGGGGCGGAGATGGCTACACCTTC	CASSAVFRGGDGYTF
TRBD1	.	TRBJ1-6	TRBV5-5	TGTGCCAGCAGCTTGGGTGCAGGGGGGAATTCACCCCTCCACTTT	CASSLGAGGNSPLHF
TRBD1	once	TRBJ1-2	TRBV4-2	TGTGCCAGCAGCCAAGTGGCGACAGGGGGGGGTTCTTATGGCTACACCTTC	CASSQVATGGGSYGYTF
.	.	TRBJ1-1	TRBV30	TGTGCCTGGAGTGTACGGGAGAACACTGAAGCTTTCTTT	CAWSVRENTEAFF
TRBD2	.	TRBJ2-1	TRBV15	TGTGCCACCAGCAGAGAAAGGACTAGCGGTTACAATGAGCAGTTCTTC	CATSRERTSGYNEQFF
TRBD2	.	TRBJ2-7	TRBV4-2	TGTGCCAGCAGCCAAGATCGGGGCGGGAGGGCCCGGGAGCAGTACTTC	CASSQDRGGRAREQYF
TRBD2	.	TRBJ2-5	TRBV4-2	TGTGCCAGCAGCCAAGATGGCGCGACTAGCGGGAGCGTAGAGACCCAGTACTTC	CASSQDGATSGSVETQYF
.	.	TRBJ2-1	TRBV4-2	TGTGCCAGCAGCCAGGATGGACAGTACAATGAGCAGTTCTTC	CASSQDGQYNEQFF
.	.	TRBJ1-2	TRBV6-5	TGTGCCAGCACCCAACTGAGCGGAGGCAACTATGGCTACACCTTC	CASTQLSGGNYGYTF
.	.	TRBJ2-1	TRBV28	TGTGCCAGCAGTTTAGGGACTTCCTACAATGAGCAGTTCTTC	CASSLGTSYNEQFF
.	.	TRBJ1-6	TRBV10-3	TGTGCCATCAGTTTTGACCGGAAAACTCCCCTCCACTTT	CAISFDRKTPLHF
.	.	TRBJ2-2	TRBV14	TGTGCCAGCAGCCACCATGGAGGGGCTTTGCGCACCGGGGAGCTGTTTTTT	CASSHHGGALRTGELFF
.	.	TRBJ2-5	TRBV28	TGTGCCAGCAGAAGGGGGGTTCGAGAGACCCAGTACTTC	CASRRGVRETQYF
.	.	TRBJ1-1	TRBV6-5	TGTGCCAGCAGTTACTCAGGATTGAACACTGAAGCTTTCTTT	CASSYSGLNTEAFF
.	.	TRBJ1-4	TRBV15	TGTGCCACCAGCAGAGATCGGGGATACGGTGAAAAACTGTTTTTT	CATSRDRGYGEKLFF
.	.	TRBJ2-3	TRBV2	TGTGCCAGCACCGCAAGGGAGCCTACATGGGCAGATACGCAGTATTTT	CASTAREPTWADTQYF
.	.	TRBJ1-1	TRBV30	TGTGCCTGGAGTGGGCAGATCGAAGCTTTCTTT	CAWSGQIEAFF
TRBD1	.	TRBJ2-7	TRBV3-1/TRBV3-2	TGTGCCAGCAGAGGGTTGGGACAGGTCGACTTC	CASRGLGQVDF
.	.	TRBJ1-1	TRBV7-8	TGTGCCAGCAGCTTAGGGGTACAGGAAGCTTTCTTT	CASSLGVQEAFF
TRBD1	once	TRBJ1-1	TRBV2	TGTGCCAGCAGCGGAGGACAGGGGGCGCGGTTTGGAGCTTTCTTT	CASSGGQGARFGAFF
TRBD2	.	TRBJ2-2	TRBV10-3	TGTGCCATCAGTGGTCCCTACTGGGAGGGCCTTGCCCCCGGGGAGCTGTTTTTT	CAISGPYWEGLAPGELFF
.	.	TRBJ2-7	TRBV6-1	TGTGCCAGCAGTGAGCAGGGAGGGGGTCCCTACGAGCAGTACTTC	CASSEQGGGPYEQYF
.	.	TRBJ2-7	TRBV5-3	TGTGCCAGAAGCCGCCCCTCAGGGACCTACGAGCAGTACTTC	CARSRPSGTYEQYF
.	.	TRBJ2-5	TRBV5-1	TGCGCCAGCAGCTTTATAAGCCAAGAGACCCAGTACTTC	CASSFISQETQYF
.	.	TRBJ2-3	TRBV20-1	TGCAGTGTGACTCTCGCTGATACGCAGTATTTT	CSVTLADTQYF
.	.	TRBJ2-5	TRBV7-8	TGTGCCAGCAGCTACCGGACAATACAAGAGACCCAGTACTTC	CASSYRTIQETQYF
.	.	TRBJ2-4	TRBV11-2	TGTGCCAGCAGCATCCTGGGAGACGTAGGAGCCAAAAACATTCAGTACTTC	CASSILGDVGAKNIQYF
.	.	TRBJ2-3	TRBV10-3	TGTGCCATCAATGGGCAGGGCCGCACAGATACGCAGTATTTT	CAINGQGRTDTQYF
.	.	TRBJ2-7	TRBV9	TGTGCCAGCAGCGTAGCGGGGACCACCTACGAGCAGTACTTC	CASSVAGTTYEQYF
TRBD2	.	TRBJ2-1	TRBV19	TGTGCCAGTAGCGGACTAGCGGGAGGTAATGAGCAGTTCTTC	CASSGLAGGNEQFF
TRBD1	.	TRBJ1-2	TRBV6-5	TGTGCCAGCAGTAAACAGGGGCGGGACTATGGCTACACCTTC	CASSKQGRDYGYTF
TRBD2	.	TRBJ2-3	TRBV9	TGTGCCAGCAGCGTAGGACTAGCGGGGGGGATAGATACGCAGTATTTT	CASSVGLAGGIDTQYF
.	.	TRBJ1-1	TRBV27	TGTGCCAGCAGTTTAAGCACGGGAACTGAAGCTTTCTTT	CASSLSTGTEAFF
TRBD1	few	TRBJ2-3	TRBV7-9	TGTGCCAGCAGCTTACCGCAGGGGGACCGGTATTTT	CASSLPQGDRYF
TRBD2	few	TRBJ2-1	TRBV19	TGTGCCAGTAGTATAGCTAGCGGAGGCTACAATGAGCAGTTCTTC	CASSIASGGYNEQFF
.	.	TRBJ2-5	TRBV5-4	TGTGCCAGCAGCTTGGCGGGGATAGAGACCCAGTACTTC	CASSLAGIETQYF
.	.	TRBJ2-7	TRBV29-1	TGCAGCGTTGAAAGAGGTTACGAGCAGTACTTC	CSVERGYEQYF
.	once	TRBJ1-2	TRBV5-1	TGCGCCAGCAGCTTGGGGTTCACAGGCGACTATGGCTACACCTTC	CASSLGFTGDYGYTF
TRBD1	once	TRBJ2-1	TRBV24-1	TGTGCCACCAGTGATAGGGACAGTTCCTACAATGAGCAGTTCTTC	CATSDRDSSYNEQFF
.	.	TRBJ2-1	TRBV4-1	TGCGCCAGCAGGGGGCTTGGGTTCGGCAATGAGCAGTTCTTC	CASRGLGFGNEQFF
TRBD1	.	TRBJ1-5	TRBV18	TGTGCCAGCTCACTCATTCCGGGACAGAACAATCAGCCCCAGCATTTT	CASSLIPGQNNQPQHF
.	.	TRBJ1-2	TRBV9	TGTGCCAGCGCCGGGGTGGGCAGCTACACCTTC	CASAGVGSYTF